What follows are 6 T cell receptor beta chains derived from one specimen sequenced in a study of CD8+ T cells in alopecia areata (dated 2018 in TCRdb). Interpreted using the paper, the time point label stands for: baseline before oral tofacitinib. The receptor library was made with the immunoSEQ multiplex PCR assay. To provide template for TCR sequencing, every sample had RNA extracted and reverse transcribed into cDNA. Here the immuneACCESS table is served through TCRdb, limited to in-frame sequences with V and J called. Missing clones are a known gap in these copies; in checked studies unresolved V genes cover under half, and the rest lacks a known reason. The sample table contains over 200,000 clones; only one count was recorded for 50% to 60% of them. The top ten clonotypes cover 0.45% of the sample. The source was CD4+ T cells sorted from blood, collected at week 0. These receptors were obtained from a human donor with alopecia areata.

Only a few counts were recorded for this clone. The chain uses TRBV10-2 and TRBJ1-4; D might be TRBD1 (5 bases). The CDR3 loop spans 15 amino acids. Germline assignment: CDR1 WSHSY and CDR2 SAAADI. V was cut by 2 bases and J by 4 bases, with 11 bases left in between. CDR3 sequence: CASSEKGMGNEKLFF. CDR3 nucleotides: TGCGCCAGCAGTGAGAAGGGGATGGGTAATGAAAAACTGTTTTTT.

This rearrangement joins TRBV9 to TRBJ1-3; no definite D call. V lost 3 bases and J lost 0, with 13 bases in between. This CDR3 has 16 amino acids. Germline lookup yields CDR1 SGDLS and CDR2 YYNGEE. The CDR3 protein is CASSAVPGGSGNTIYF. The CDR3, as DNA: TGTGCCAGCAGCGCTGTCCCCGGCGGCTCTGGAAACACCATATATTTT.

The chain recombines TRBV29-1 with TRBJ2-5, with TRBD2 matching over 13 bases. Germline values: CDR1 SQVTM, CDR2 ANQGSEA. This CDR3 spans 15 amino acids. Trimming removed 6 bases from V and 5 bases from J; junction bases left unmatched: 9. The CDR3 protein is CSVTGGLAGWETQYF. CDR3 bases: TGCAGCGTGACCGGGGGACTAGCGGGATGGGAGACCCAGTACTTC.

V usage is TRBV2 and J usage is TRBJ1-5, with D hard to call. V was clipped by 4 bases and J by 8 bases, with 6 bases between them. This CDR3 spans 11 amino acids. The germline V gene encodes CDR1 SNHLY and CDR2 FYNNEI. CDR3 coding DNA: TGTGCCAGCAGTGGGGGAGAGCCCCAGCATTTT. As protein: CASSGGEPQHF.

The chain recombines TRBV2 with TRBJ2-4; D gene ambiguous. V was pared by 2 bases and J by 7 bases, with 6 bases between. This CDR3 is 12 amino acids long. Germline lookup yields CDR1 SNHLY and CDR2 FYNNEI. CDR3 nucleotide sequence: TGTGCCAGCAGTGAACCTGGGAACATTCAGTACTTC. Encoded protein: CASSEPGNIQYF.

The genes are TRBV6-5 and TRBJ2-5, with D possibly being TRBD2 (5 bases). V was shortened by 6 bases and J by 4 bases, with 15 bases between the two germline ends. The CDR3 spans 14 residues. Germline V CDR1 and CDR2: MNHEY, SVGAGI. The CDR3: CASSRLGSGETQYF. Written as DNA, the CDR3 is TGTGCCAGCAGCCGTTTAGGAAGCGGAGAGACCCAGTACTTC.